One T cell receptor beta chain is described in this entry. What it binds is unknown. V trimming: 4 bases; J trimming: 1 base; junction bases outside the gene matches: 3. Germline V CDR1 and CDR2: MDHEN, SYDVKM. This CDR3 spans 16 amino acids. The PCR employed 60 Vbeta primers together with 13 Jbeta primers. Profiled with immunoSEQ multiplex PCR; TCRdb holds only in-frame clones, not every one. The repertoire holds 90,000 to 120,000 clones, with about 72% as singletons. These data are taken from a study of cytomegalovirus exposure and HLA in healthy donors. Overall study context: Earlier, approximately 110 million unique TCR beta sequences were recovered from 170 million or so T cells by an analysis. Study conclusions and caveats: Owing to their indistinguishability, certain V segments, notably TRBV6-2 and TRBV6-3, were excluded. Accurate predictions that matched the HLA-A and HLA-B alleles of most subjects were reportedly made from TCR beta sequences. There were around 160 TCR beta chains listed as cytomegalovirus-associated.

The sample comprised PBMCs. The TCR was taken from a man aged 18 to 29 in good health and CMV-seronegative. This sequence joins TRBV28 and TRBJ2-1; TRBD2 agrees at 11 bases. DNA for the CDR3: TGTGCCAGCAGTTCTGGACTAGCGGGTTCCTACAATGAGCAGTTCTTC. It specifies CASSSGLAGSYNEQFF.